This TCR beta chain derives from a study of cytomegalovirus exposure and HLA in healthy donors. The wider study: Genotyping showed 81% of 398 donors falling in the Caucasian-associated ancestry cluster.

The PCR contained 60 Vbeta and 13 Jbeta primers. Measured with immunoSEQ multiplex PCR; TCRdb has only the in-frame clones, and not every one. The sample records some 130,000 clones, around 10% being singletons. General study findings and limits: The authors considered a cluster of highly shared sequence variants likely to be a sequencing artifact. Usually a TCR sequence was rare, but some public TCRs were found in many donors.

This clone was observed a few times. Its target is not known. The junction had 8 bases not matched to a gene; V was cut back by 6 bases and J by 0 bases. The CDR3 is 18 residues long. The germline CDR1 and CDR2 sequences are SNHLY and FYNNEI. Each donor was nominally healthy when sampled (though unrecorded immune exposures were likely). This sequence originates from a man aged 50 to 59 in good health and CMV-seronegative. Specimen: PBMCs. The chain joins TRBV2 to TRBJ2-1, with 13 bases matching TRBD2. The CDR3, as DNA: TGTGCCAGCAGCTCCTCTCGACTAGCGGGAGGCTCCTACAATGAGCAGTTCTTC. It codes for CASSSSRLAGGSYNEQFF.